This T cell receptor (beta chain) was identified in a study of blood T cells in healthy people across ages (dated by TCRdb to the mid-2010s). A note on the overall study: In model experiments, roughly one uniquely barcoded TCR beta cDNA molecule per two T cells was captured by template switching. Using deep sequencing normalized with unique cDNA molecular identifiers, the study measured how TCR beta repertoire diversity changes with age. Two additional independent replicas of 1 million unique cDNA reads from the same blood draw were analyzed for two donors (one aged 18 to 30 and one aged 80 or older). Four age groups were formed from the donors: young (average around 15 years), middle-aged (roughly 38), aged (approximately 60) and long-lived (about 80). The paper as a whole reports these results and caveats: Observed TCR beta diversity correlated strongly with the percentage of naive T cells measured by flow cytometry. Because donor CMV infection status was unknown, age-related changes in expanded clonotypes were potentially confounded. Observed TCR beta diversity per million T cells fell roughly linearly with age, and a significant reduction was already apparent by age roughly 40. The long-lived group showed more naive CD4+ T cells, fewer expanded clones and increased TCR diversity than the aged group, suggesting age selection. Because profiling used bulk unsorted PBMCs, naive and antigen-experienced compartments could not be compared conclusively. Estimates of total diversity from one million sequenced T cells were regarded as lower bounds and underestimates.

The V end loses 9 bases and the J end loses 6 bases, and a stretch of 23 bases separates them. The CDR1 and CDR2 encoded by the germline V gene are SNHLY and FYNNEI. The CDR3 goes from the cysteine to the phenylalanine over 16 residues. Only CDR3 DNA remains: 48 bases, in frame from the first base. The approximately 40 donors, aged about 6 to 95 years, were systemically healthy Caucasian individuals from Russia. Each donor gave approximately 9.3 milliliters of peripheral blood, collected into EDTA-treated Vacutainer tubes. Ficoll-Paque density-gradient centrifugation was used to isolate PBMCs, with at least 6 million obtained per sample. Total RNA, at least 5 micrograms per sample, was extracted from PBMCs with Trizol reagent. The percentages of naive CD45RAhigh/CD27high T cells were determined by flow cytometry on a PBMC aliquot from every donor. The method behind the library was 5' RACE. The sequencer listed for this sample is Illumina HiSeq 2500. The second PCR ran for roughly 6 to 11 cycles and used a J-beta primer mix along with a sample-barcoded 5' primer. A unique molecular identifier was introduced onto each TCR beta cDNA molecule by a template-switch 5' adaptor carrying 12 random nucleotides. Each sample yielded at least 3 million CDR3-containing paired-end reads. First-strand cDNA was synthesized from all RNA with the Mint cDNA synthesis kit, primed by a TRBC-specific oligonucleotide. Following uracil-DNA glycosylase treatment, a first 18-cycle PCR with universal primers M1SS and BC2_uni_R was performed on all cDNA. The source study handled its data this way. Each sample was normalized by randomly selecting 1 million high-quality reads, each carrying a distinct molecular identifier. Instead of being binned into consensus sequences, reads with shared molecular identifiers were discarded. MiTCR, set to a Q25 quality threshold and the strictest error-elimination algorithm, was used for CDR3 identification, clonotype clustering and error correction. A nonparametric unseen species model using Euler transformation provided a lower-bound estimate of total TCR beta diversity. TCRdb itself trimmed the public reads at Q25 with fastp, ran MiXCR and retained productive beta chains. Each entry merges the rows of one CDR3 protein and shows their most common DNA and genes. TCRdb, rather than the study authors, made the V and J calls. The sample table lists roughly 800,000 distinct CDR3 sequences, under 30% of them with a count of one. Together, the top ten hold about 2.9% of the sample.

This clonotype has more than one count but fewer than ten. The clone's antigen remains unknown. Within one base of it there is no much larger clone, and no base qualities were kept. These data were also filed under a second study, of T cells of mothers and their children. The second source states: Nine systemically healthy Caucasian individuals served as donors, namely three mothers together with their six children. cDNA synthesis used all of the extracted RNA, with 1.5 ug of RNA in each 15 ul reaction. In the second PCR, sample barcodes and 2-4 random nucleotides were introduced via the M1S primer. Over 10 million TCR beta CDR3 reads came from each mother, compared with several million reads from each child. In both related and unrelated pairs, thymic selection shapes the output of TCR recombination in a similar way, with inherited differences having only a minor effect. Normalized repertoire overlap was always found to be slightly, but never significantly, higher in related mother-child pairs than in unrelated mother-child pairs. No persistent microchimeric T cell clones were found, with a detection sensitivity of 75 to 100 clones per million clonotypes. Deep NGS was used in the study to compare the TCR beta repertoires of mothers and children and to look for features that separate related mother-child pairs from unrelated individuals. The mean age was roughly 44 +/- 4 years for the mothers and 11 +/- 4 years for the children. After adapter ligation was performed with NEBNext reagents, the libraries were sequenced on an Illumina HiSeq 2000 with 100+100 nt paired-end reads. To prevent cross-contamination, the mother and child libraries were prepared one month apart and sequenced in separate runs. Each donor had between roughly 450,000 and 2,300,000 distinct TCR beta clonotypes identified. Naive TCR beta clonotypes were estimated from low-frequency clonotypes matched to each donor's FACS-determined naive share, without sorting.

The source material was blood. The chain is made from TRBV2 and TRBJ1-4; the best D guess is TRBD1, with 6 bases matching. This sequence was found in a boy between 10 and 17 years old in good health. The nucleotide sequence reads as follows: TGTGCCAGTGCCGAGGGGGAAACGCACCGGGATGAAAAACTGTTTTTT. This codes for CASAEGETHRDEKLFF.